This TCR beta chain was found in a study of T cells in Graves' hyperthyroidism and ophthalmopathy. V shed 0 bases and J shed 1 base, with 9 bases lying between them. The CDR3 loop spans 15 amino acids. Germline values: CDR1 SGHTA, CDR2 FQGTGA. Stable Graves' hyperthyroidism meant no ophthalmopathy progression within 18 months. Each patient was aged 18 to 65 and had newly diagnosed hyperthyroidism of under 2 months' duration. Extraction of PBMCs used under 13 ml of fresh peripheral blood. Amplification of TCR beta CDR3 regions was performed using RNA transcripts as template. The TCR CDR3 was amplified in a first-round RT-PCR using the HTBI primer set. TCRdb re-analysed the multiplex PCR reads in MiXCR, keeping a single row per CDR3 protein. This sample yields some 510,000 distinct CDR3 sequences, of which under 25% are seen a single time; about 30% belongs to the top ten.

The rearrangement uses TRBV7-3 and TRBJ1-1, with D perhaps matching TRBD1 (5 bases). Material for sequencing was blood. This clonotype was obtained from a man younger than 35 with Graves' hyperthyroidism. CDR3 nucleotide sequence: TGTGCCAGCAGCTTAACTGGGGGGTCGAACACTGAAGCTTTCTTT. Translation gives CASSLTGGSNTEAFF. Variable domain in full (rest from reference TRBV7-3 and TRBJ1-1): GAGVSQTPSNKVTEKGKYVELRCDPISGHTALYWYRQSLGQGPEFLIYFQGTGAADDSGLPNDRFFAVRPEGSVSTLKIQRTERGDSAVYLCASSLTGGSNTEAFFGQGTRLTVV.